These 25 T cell receptor beta chains came from one sample sequenced in a study of T cells after yellow fever vaccination. One entry per CDR3 protein, called by TCRdb with MiXCR from the 5' RACE reads. The sample has under 350,000 distinct CDR3 sequences; approximately 4% are singletons. The sequenced sample was PBMCs, obtained 5 days after the yellow fever booster vaccination. These receptors originate from a man aged 18 to 35 who received the YFV17D yellow fever vaccine.

This sequence joins TRBV20-1 and TRBJ2-7; D possibly corresponds to TRBD2 (6 bases). This CDR3 has 13 amino acids. Per germline, CDR1 DFQATT and CDR2 SNEGSKA (reference sequence). Trimming left V 2 bases short and J 2 bases short, with 10 bases between. The CDR3 loop is CSARQRATYEQYV. The CDR3 DNA is TGCAGTGCTAGACAGCGGGCGACCTACGAGCAGTACGTC.

The chain couples TRBV4-1 to TRBJ2-1; 9 positions agree with TRBD1. After removal of 1 base from V and 8 bases from J, the junction contained 9 bases not matched to a gene. Germline V CDR1 and CDR2: MGHRA, YSYEKL. The CDR3 sequence is 16 residues long. CDR3 sequence (DNA): TGCGCCAGCAGCCAAGGGAGGGGACAGGGATTATATGAGCAGTTCTTC. Protein product: CASSQGRGQGLYEQFF.

This sequence joins TRBV6-2 or TRBV6-3 and TRBJ1-2; the D gene is possibly TRBD1 (6 bases). V dropped 6 bases and J dropped 4 bases, with 15 bases sitting between them. This CDR3 region has 14 residues. CDR1 and CDR2 from the germline V gene are MNHEY and SVGEGT. For the CDR3, the DNA is TGTGCCAGCAGCCTCGACAGGCTGGCCTATGGCTACACCTTC. It encodes CASSLDRLAYGYTF.

V gene TRBV12-3 or TRBV12-4 combines with J gene TRBJ1-1, with no clear D. The ends were cut back, 0 bases at V and 0 bases at J, with 5 bases in the middle. The CDR3 loop spans 14 amino acids. The CDR3 sequence is CASSLAAVNTEAFF. Written as DNA, the CDR3 is TGTGCCAGCAGTTTAGCGGCAGTGAACACTGAAGCTTTCTTT.

This chain uses TRBV27 with TRBJ2-3; 9 bases agree with TRBD1. Trimming cost V 5 bases and J 8 bases; bases outside gene matches: 14. The CDR3 is 16 amino acids. Germline V CDR1 and CDR2: MNHEY, SMNVEV (reference sequence). CDR3 DNA sequence: TGTGCCAGCAGTCAGGGGGGTAGGACAGGGGCTATTACGCAGTATTTT. Its protein is CASSQGGRTGAITQYF.

The genes are TRBV4-1 and TRBJ2-7, with D perhaps TRBD1 (6 bases). This CDR3 is 18 amino acids long. Germline V gene sequence: CDR1 MGHRA, CDR2 YSYEKL. V gave up 0 bases and J gave up 0 bases, with 18 bases separating them. CDR3 amino acids: CASSQDLRQALPSYEQYF. The CDR3 DNA follows: TGCGCCAGCAGCCAAGATCTTAGACAGGCGCTTCCCTCCTACGAGCAGTACTTC.

This clonotype has a count of ten or more. The chain uses TRBV23-1 and TRBJ2-3, with 11 bases matching TRBD2. TRBV23-1 is assigned to the ORF class and has an uncertain function. This CDR3 has 16 residues. The V and J ends lost 4 bases and 1 base, in that order; junction bases with no gene match: 4. The CDR3, as DNA: TGCGCCAGCAGTCGGACTAGCGGGCCCTGCACAGATACGCAGTATTTT. It is translated as CASSRTSGPCTDTQYF.

This clonotype was observed a handful of times. V and J are TRBV29-1 and TRBJ1-2; 7 nucleotides match TRBD1. V lost 6 bases, J lost 4 bases, and 11 bases stayed unmatched. The CDR3 runs to 14 residues. In germline, CDR1 is SQVTM, CDR2 ANQGSEA. The CDR3 DNA follows: TGCAGCGTCGACTACGACAGGGAGGGCTATGGCTACACCTTC. Encoded protein: CSVDYDREGYGYTF.

The sample holds a few counts of this clonotype. The gene calls are TRBV18 and TRBJ1-3; the D gene is possibly TRBD1 (5 bases). The CDR3 length is 16 residues. Germline V gives CDR1 KGHSH, CDR2 LQKENI. The germline V and J ends were trimmed by 3 bases and 0 bases, with 12 bases remaining between them. CDR3 region: CASSPDSPFSGNTIYF. CDR3 coding DNA: TGTGCCAGCTCACCCGACAGTCCTTTCTCTGGAAACACCATATATTTT.

This clonotype was detected only a few times. V usage is TRBV2 and J usage is TRBJ2-2; D is ambiguous. Germline CDR1 SNHLY, CDR2 FYNNEI. Trimming took off 11 bases at V and 2 bases at J, with 12 bases between the two ends. CDR3 length equals 13 residues. The CDR3 bases are TGTGCCTCCGGGTCGCCCAACACCGGGGAGCTGTTTTTT. The encoded protein is CASGSPNTGELFF.

This clonotype was counted many times. The chain is built from TRBV30 and TRBJ2-7; D uncertain. This CDR3 is built from 12 residues. Trimming took 1 base from V and 3 from J, leaving 7 bases between them. In germline, CDR1 is GTSNPN, CDR2 SVGIG (reference sequence). CDR3: CAWSEPHYEQYF. CDR3 in DNA: TGTGCCTGGAGTGAGCCTCACTACGAGCAGTACTTC.

The J gene is TRBJ1-4, the V gene TRBV6-2 or TRBV6-3; 7 bases line up with TRBD1. The CDR3 is 16 amino acids. In germline, CDR1 is MNHEY, CDR2 SVGEGT. After removal of 10 bases from V and 0 bases from J, the junction contained 11 bases not matched to a gene. The CDR3: CATQPGQPATNEKLFF. In DNA, the CDR3 is TGTGCCACCCAACCGGGACAGCCTGCAACTAATGAAAAACTGTTTTTT.

This clonotype was detected a few times. The chain combines TRBV7-3 with TRBJ1-6; D call uncertain. Germline assignment: CDR1 SGHTA and CDR2 FQGTGA. The CDR3 has 15 amino acids. The V and J ends lost 1 base and 7 bases respectively, with 11 bases between them. CDR3 sequence reads: CASSLMGLSNSPLHF. In DNA, the CDR3 is TGTGCCAGCAGCTTAATGGGGTTGTCAAATTCACCCCTCCACTTT.

This clonotype occurred a few times. CDR3 DNA: TGTGCCAGCAGCGGGGGACTAGAGGTCGACGAGCAGTACTTC. Translation gives CASSGGLEVDEQYF. The chain couples TRBV5-6 to TRBJ2-7; 8 nucleotides align to TRBD2. Germline values: CDR1 SGHDT, CDR2 YYEEEE. V gave up 4 bases and J gave up 5 bases; unmatched junction bases: 8. There are 14 residues in the CDR3.

This clonotype was found a few times. The rearrangement uses TRBV4-3 and TRBJ2-3; D unresolved. The CDR3 covers 13 residues. The germline V gene has CDR1 LGHNA and CDR2 YSLEER. Trimming took 3 bases from V and 2 from J, leaving 6 bases between them. The CDR3 DNA follows: TGCGCCAGCAGCCAGGCCAACACAGATACGCAGTATTTT. This sequence encodes CASSQANTDTQYF.

This clonotype appeared many times. The genes are TRBV7-2 and TRBJ2-3, with TRBD2 as a possible D gene (6 bases). Trimming cost V 1 base and J 4 bases, with 9 bases left between them. CDR1 is SGHTA and CDR2 is FQGNSA in the germline V gene. CDR3 length equals 14 residues. Here the CDR3 DNA reads TGTGCCAGCAGCTTAGGGCCGGGGGCAGATACGCAGTATTTT. Its protein product is CASSLGPGADTQYF.

This clonotype was seen only a few times. The V gene is TRBV6-5, the J gene TRBJ1-3; D not resolved. The CDR3 totals 16 residues. V shed 5 bases and J shed 4 bases, with 18 bases lying between them. Germline V gene sequence: CDR1 MNHEY, CDR2 SVGAGI. CDR3 loop: CASSQQHLSRGNTIYF. CDR3 bases: TGTGCCAGCAGTCAACAACACCTATCCAGGGGAAACACCATATATTTT.

This clonotype was seen repeatedly, ten times or more. The CDR3 nucleotides read TGTGCCAGCAGCTTCATAGGACTAGCGGCCAAAGAGACCCAGTACTTC. Residues: CASSFIGLAAKETQYF. The chain carries TRBV11-2 and TRBJ2-5; 10 nucleotides line up with TRBD2. The CDR3 loop spans 16 amino acids. V lost 3 bases and J lost 3; bases outside the gene matches: 7. Germline CDR1 reads SGHAT; CDR2 reads FQNNGV.

There are a few counts of this clonotype. The chain has TRBV4-2 and TRBJ2-3, with a tentative D call TRBD2 (5 bases). V lost 3 bases, J lost 2 bases, and 12 bases lay in between. The CDR3 has 15 amino acids. Looked up from germline, CDR1 is LGHNA and CDR2 is YNFKEQ. CDR3 DNA sequence: TGTGCCAGCAGCCAGAGGGAGCTTATCACAGATACGCAGTATTTT. Its protein is CASSQRELITDTQYF.

The chain is built from TRBV5-1 and TRBJ1-1, with a tentative D call TRBD1 (6 bases). The CDR3 is 18 residues long. Germline values: CDR1 SGHRS, CDR2 YFSETQ. V lost 0 bases to trimming and J lost 2 bases, with 20 bases between them. The CDR3 region has the DNA TGCGCCAGCAGCTTGGTTTCGGGACATCCCAGGACCAACACTGAAGCTTTCTTT. Translation: CASSLVSGHPRTNTEAFF.

This clonotype was seen a few times. The chain links TRBV5-6 to TRBJ2-3, with 7 bases matching TRBD2. Trimming took 0 bases from V and 0 from J; bases not matched to a gene: 4. The germline gives CDR1 SGHDT, CDR2 YYEEEE. The CDR3 is 16 residues long. The CDR3 bases are TGTGCCAGCAGCTTGGGGCTAGCGGTTAGCACAGATACGCAGTATTTT. Residues: CASSLGLAVSTDTQYF.

This chain joins TRBV27 and TRBJ1-5; D perhaps matches TRBD1 (5 bases). Trimming removed 6 bases from V and 5 bases from J, with 17 bases in between. The V gene's germline CDR1 is MNHEY and CDR2 SMNVEV (reference sequence). The CDR3 is 15 residues long. CDR3 residues: CASRLAGVGDQPQHF. The DNA for the CDR3 is TGTGCCAGCAGACTCGCGGGGGTTGGAGATCAGCCCCAGCATTTT.

This chain joins TRBV5-1 and TRBJ2-2; D not resolved. The CDR3 has 13 residues. V gave up 0 bases and J gave up 6 bases, with 6 bases separating them. CDR1 and CDR2 (germline): SGHRS, YFSETQ. CDR3 sequence reads: CASSLAWAGELFF. In DNA, the CDR3 is TGCGCCAGCAGCTTGGCCTGGGCCGGGGAGCTGTTTTTT.

The chain recombines TRBV19 with TRBJ1-6; weak D call: TRBD1 (6 bases). From germline, CDR1 is LNHDA and CDR2 SQIVND (reference sequence). Trimming left V 11 bases short and J 7 bases short, with 21 bases between. The CDR3 covers 15 residues. The CDR3 DNA reads TGTGCCTCCCGCCGGGGGGCGCTTGGAAATTCACCCCTCCACTTT. Residues: CASRRGALGNSPLHF.

The sample holds a few counts of this clonotype. The J gene is TRBJ2-1, the V gene TRBV7-2; 9 bases align to TRBD2. This CDR3 comprises 14 residues. Germline-derived CDR1 and CDR2 are SGHTA and FQGNSA. V shed 5 bases, J shed 6 bases, and the junction held 5 bases outside the gene matches. CDR3 sequence (DNA): TGTGCCAGCAGCCCAGGACTAGCGCGCAATGAGCAGTTCTTC. Residues: CASSPGLARNEQFF.